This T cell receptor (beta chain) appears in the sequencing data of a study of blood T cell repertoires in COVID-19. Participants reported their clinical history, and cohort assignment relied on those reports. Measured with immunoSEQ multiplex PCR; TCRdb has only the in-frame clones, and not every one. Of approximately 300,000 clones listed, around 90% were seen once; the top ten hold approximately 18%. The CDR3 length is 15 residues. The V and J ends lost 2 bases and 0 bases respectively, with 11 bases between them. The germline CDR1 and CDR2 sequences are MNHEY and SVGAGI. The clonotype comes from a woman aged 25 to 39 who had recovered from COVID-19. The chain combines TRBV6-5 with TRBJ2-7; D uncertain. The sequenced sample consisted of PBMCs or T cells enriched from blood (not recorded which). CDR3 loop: CASSYRLSRSYEQYF. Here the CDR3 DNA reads TGTGCCAGCAGTTACAGACTTTCTCGCTCCTACGAGCAGTACTTC.